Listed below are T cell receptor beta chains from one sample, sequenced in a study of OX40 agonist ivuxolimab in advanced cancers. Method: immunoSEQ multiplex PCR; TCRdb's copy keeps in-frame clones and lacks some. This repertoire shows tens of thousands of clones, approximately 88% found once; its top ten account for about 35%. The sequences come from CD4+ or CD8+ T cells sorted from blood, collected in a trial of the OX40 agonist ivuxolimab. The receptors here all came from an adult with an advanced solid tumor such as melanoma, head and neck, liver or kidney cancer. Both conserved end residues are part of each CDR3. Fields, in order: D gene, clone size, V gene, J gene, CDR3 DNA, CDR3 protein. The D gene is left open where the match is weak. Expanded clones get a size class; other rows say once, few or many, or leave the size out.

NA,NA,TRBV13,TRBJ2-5,TGTGCCAGCGCAGAAAGACTTAAAGAGACCCAGTACTTC,CASAERLKETQYF
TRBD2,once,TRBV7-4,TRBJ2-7,TGTGCCAGCAGCTTAGCGTCGGTAGCGGGAGGGCTGAACCCCTACGAGCAGTACTTC,CASSLASVAGGLNPYEQYF
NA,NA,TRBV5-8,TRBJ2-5,TGTGCCAGCAGCGACGGGACTTCAACGCAAGAGACCCAGTACTTC,CASSDGTSTQETQYF
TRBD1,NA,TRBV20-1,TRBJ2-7,TGCAGTGCTAACAGGGGAAACGAGCAGTACTTC,CSANRGNEQYF
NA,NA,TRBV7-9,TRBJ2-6,TGTGCCAGCAGCTTTCGTTCTGGGGCCAACGTCCTGACTTTC,CASSFRSGANVLTF
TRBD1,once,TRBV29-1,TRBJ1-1,TGCAGCGCCGACAGGGGGGACACTGAAGCTTTCTTT,CSADRGDTEAFF
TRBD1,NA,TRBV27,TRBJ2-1,TGTGCCAGCAGTCCCGGGACAGGGTCGGGCAATGAGCAGTTCTTC,CASSPGTGSGNEQFF
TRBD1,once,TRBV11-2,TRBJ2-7,TGTGCCAGCAGCTTGGGGACAGGGCTCTACGAGCAGTACTTC,CASSLGTGLYEQYF
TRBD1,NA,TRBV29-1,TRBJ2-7,TGCAGCGTTGTGGCCCGGGACAGACCTATCTACGAGCAGTACTTC,CSVVARDRPIYEQYF
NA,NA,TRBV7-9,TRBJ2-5,TGTGCCAGCAGCTTATTGGACGAGACCCAGTACTTC,CASSLLDETQYF
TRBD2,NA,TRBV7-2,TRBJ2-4,TGTGCCAGCAGCCCCTTAGCGGGAGTAAGGAACATTCAGTACTTC,CASSPLAGVRNIQYF
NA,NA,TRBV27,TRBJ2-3,TGTGCCAGCAGTCCAACCCCACTAGTGGGCGTCCCAGATACGCAGTATTTT,CASSPTPLVGVPDTQYF
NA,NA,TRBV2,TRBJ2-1,TGTGCCTGTCGTCAAGACCCCTCCTACAATGAGCAGTTCTTC,CACRQDPSYNEQFF
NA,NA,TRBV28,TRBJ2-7,TGTGCCAGCAGCCCCATAGGAGGGGGCGGGCACGAGCAGTACTTC,CASSPIGGGGHEQYF
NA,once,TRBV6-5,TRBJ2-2,TGTGCCAGCACCCCGGATCTGAACACCGGGGAGCTGTTTTTT,CASTPDLNTGELFF
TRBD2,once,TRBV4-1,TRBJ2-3,TGCGCCAGCAGCCAATGGACTAGCGGGAGTTCAGATACGCAGTATTTT,CASSQWTSGSSDTQYF
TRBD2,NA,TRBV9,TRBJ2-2,TGTGCCAGCAGCTTAGGAGGTACTAGCGGGAGTTACACCGGGGAGCTGTTTTTT,CASSLGGTSGSYTGELFF
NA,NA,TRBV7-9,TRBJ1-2,TGTGCCAGCAGCTTAGGAAGGGGCTACACCTTC,CASSLGRGYTF
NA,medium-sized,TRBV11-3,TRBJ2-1,TGTGCCAGCAGCTCGTATGGGGGCCACAATGAGCAGTTCTTC,CASSSYGGHNEQFF
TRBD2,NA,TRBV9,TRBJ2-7,TGTGCCAGCAGCCTATACTCTAGCGGGAGTTTGTACGAGCAGTACTTC,CASSLYSSGSLYEQYF
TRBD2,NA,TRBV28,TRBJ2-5,TGTGCCAGCACCCTTGCGACTAGCGGGAGCACGGGGACCCAGTACTTC,CASTLATSGSTGTQYF
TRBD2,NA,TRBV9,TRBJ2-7,TGTGCCAGCAGCCCGGGTGGTAGCGGGAAACACGAGCAGTACTTC,CASSPGGSGKHEQYF
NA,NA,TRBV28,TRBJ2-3,TGTGCCAGCACAACAGTGATTTACACAGATACGCAGTATTTT,CASTTVIYTDTQYF
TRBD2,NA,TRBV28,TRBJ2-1,TGTGCCAGCAGTCCACTAGCGTACGGGGGCAATGAGCAGTTCTTC,CASSPLAYGGNEQFF
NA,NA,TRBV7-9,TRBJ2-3,TGTGCCAGCAGCTCCAACAGGGTAGGGAGCACAGATACGCAGTATTTT,CASSSNRVGSTDTQYF
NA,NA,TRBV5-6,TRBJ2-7,TGTGCCAGCAGGTCGGGGTCCTACGAGCAGTACTTC,CASRSGSYEQYF
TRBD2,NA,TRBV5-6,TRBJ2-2,TGTGCCAGCAGCCCACCGGGACTAGCGAACACCGGGGAGCTGTTTTTT,CASSPPGLANTGELFF
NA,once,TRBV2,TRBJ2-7,TGTGCCAGCAGTCTCCCCTACGAGCAGTACTTC,CASSLPYEQYF